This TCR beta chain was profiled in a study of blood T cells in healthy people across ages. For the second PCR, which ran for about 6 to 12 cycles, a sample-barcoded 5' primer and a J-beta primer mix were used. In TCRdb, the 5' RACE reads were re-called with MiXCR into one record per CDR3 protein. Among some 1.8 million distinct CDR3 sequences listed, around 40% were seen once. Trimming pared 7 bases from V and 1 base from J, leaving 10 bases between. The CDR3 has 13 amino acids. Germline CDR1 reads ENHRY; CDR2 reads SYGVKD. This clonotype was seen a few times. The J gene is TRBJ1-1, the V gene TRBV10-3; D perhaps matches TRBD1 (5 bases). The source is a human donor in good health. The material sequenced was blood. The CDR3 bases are TGTGCCATCACCTACGACAGGAACACTGAAGCTTTCTTT. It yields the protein CAITYDRNTEAFF.